The present entry profiles one T cell receptor (beta chain) with its context. The antigen is unknown. TCRdb re-called the 5' RACE reads; every CDR3 protein appears as one record, without DNA. The sample yields some 450,000 distinct CDR3 sequences, of which the top ten take up approximately 2.4%. The source of the sample is a study of monozygotic twins with inflammatory bowel disease. General study results and limits: For IBD patients, clonotypes shared with others were fewer than for healthy twins, especially with disease activity. Limited statistical power may explain no repertoire similarity difference between concordant and discordant twins.

CDR3 length equals 15 residues. Per germline, CDR1 ENHRY and CDR2 SYGVKD. This sequence originates from a human donor with ulcerative colitis or Crohn's disease, or a healthy co-twin of an affected twin (not recorded which). This chain links TRBV10-3 with TRBJ2-1; TCRdb names TRBD2, which stays unverified in the absence of DNA. Sequenced sample: blood. The CDR3 is CAISSGSGSYNEQFF.